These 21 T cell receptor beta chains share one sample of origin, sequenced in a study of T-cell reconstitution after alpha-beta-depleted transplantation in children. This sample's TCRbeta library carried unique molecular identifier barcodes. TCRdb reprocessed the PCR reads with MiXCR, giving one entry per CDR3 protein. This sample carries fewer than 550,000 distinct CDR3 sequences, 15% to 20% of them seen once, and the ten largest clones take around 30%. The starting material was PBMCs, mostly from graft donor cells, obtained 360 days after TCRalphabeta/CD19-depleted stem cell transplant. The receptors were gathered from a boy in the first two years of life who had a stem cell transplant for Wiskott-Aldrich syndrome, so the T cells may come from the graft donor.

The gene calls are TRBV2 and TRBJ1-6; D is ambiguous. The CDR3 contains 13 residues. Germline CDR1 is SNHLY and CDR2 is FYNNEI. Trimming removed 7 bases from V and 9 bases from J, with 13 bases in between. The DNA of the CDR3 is TGTGCCAGCACTGGTGGCTTAAGTTCACCCCTCCACTTT. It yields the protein CASTGGLSSPLHF.

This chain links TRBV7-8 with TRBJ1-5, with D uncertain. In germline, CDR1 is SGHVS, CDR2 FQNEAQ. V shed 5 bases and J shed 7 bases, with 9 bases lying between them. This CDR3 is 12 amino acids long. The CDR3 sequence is CASSPTGQPQHF. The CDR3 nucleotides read TGTGCCAGCAGCCCGACCGGCCAGCCCCAGCATTTT.

CDR3 amino acids: CASSLQSRETQYF. The CDR3 region has the DNA TGTGCCAGCAGCTTACAGAGTCGGGAGACCCAGTACTTC. J is TRBJ2-5 and V is TRBV13; D gene uncertain. The V end was cut by 2 bases, the J end by 5 bases, with 9 bases between. The CDR3 contains 13 residues. Per the germline V gene, CDR1 is PRHDT and CDR2 is FYEKMQ (reference sequence).

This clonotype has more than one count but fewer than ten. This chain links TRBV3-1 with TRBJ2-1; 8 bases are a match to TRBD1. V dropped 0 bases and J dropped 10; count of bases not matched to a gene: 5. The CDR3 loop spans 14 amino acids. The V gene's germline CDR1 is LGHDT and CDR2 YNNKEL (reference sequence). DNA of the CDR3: TGTGCCAGCAGCCAAGATAGGGACAGGTTCGAGCAGTTCTTC. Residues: CASSQDRDRFEQFF.

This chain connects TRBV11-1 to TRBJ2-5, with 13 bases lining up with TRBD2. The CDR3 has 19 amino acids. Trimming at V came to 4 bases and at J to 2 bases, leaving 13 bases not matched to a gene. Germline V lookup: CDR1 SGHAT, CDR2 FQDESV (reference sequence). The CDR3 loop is CASSSRWMTSGGTQETQYF. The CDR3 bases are TGTGCCAGCAGCTCCCGCTGGATGACTAGCGGGGGGACTCAAGAGACCCAGTACTTC. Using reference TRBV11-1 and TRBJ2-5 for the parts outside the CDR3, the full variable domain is EAEVAQSPRYKITEKSQAVAFWCDPISGHATLYWYRQILGQGPELLVQFQDESVVDDSQLPKDRFSAERLKGVDSTLKIQPAELGDSAMYLCASSSRWMTSGGTQETQYFGPGTRLLVL.

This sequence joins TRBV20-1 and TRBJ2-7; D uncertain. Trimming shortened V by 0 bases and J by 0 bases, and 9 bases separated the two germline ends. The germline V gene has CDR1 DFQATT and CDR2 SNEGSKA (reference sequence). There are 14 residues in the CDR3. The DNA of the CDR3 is TGCAGTGCTAGAGATCGTGAGACCTCCTACGAGCAGTACTTC. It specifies CSARDRETSYEQYF.

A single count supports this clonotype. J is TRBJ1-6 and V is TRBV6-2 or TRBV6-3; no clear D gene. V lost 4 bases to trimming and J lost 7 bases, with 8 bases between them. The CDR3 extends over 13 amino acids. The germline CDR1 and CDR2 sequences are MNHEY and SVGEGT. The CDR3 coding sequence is TGTGCCAGCAGTTCGCGAAAGAATTCACCCCTCCACTTT. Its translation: CASSSRKNSPLHF.

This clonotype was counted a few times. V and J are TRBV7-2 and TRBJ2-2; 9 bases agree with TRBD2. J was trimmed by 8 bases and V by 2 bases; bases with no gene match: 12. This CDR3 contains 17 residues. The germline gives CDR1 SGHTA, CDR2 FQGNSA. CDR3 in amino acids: CASSLYTSGQVAGELFF. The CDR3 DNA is TGTGCCAGCAGCTTATATACTAGCGGGCAGGTAGCGGGGGAGCTGTTTTTT.

CDR3 loop: CASSGEGTFSYEQYF. CDR3 DNA: TGTGCCAGCAGTGGGGAGGGGACATTCTCCTACGAGCAGTACTTC. V usage is TRBV28 and J usage is TRBJ2-7; the D gene is possibly TRBD2 (7 bases). This CDR3 is built from 15 residues. Germline assignment: CDR1 MDHEN and CDR2 SYDVKM. Trimming took off 5 bases at V and 0 bases at J, with 14 bases between the two ends. Full variable domain (remainder filled in from reference TRBV28 and TRBJ2-7): DVKVTQSSRYLVKRTGEKVFLECVQDMDHENMFWYRQDPGLGLRLIYFSYDVKMKEKGDIPEGYSVSREKKERFSLILESASTNQTSMYLCASSGEGTFSYEQYFGPGTRLTVT.

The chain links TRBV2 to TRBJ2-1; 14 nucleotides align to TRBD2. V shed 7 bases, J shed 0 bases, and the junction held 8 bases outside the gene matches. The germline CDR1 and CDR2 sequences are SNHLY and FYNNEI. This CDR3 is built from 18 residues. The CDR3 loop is CASTRTSGRPSSYNEQFF. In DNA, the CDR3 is TGTGCCAGCACCAGGACTAGCGGGAGGCCGAGCTCCTACAATGAGCAGTTCTTC. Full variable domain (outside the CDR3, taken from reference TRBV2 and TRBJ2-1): EPEVTQTPSHQVTQMGQEVILRCVPISNHLYFYWYRQILGQKVEFLVSFYNNEISEKSEIFDDQFSVERPDGSNFTLKIRSTKLEDSAMYFCASTRTSGRPSSYNEQFFGPGTRLTVL.

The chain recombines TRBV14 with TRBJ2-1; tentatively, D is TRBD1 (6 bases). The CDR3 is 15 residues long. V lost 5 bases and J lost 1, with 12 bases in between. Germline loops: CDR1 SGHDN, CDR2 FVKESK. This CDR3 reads CASSEQGYSYNEQFF. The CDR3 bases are TGTGCCAGCAGCGAACAGGGATATTCCTACAATGAGCAGTTCTTC. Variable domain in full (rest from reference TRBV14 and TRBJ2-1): EAGVTQFPSHSVIEKGQTVTLRCDPISGHDNLYWYRRVMGKEIKFLLHFVKESKQDESGMPNNRFLAERTGGTYSTLKVQPAELEDSGVYFCASSEQGYSYNEQFFGPGTRLTVL.

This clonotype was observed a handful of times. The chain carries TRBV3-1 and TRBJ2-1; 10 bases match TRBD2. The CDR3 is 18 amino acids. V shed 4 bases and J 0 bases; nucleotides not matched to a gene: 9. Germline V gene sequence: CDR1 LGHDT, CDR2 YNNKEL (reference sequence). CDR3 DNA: TGTGCCAGCAGCCCAGCGGGGGGGCAAGGTTTCTCCTACAATGAGCAGTTCTTC. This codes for CASSPAGGQGFSYNEQFF.

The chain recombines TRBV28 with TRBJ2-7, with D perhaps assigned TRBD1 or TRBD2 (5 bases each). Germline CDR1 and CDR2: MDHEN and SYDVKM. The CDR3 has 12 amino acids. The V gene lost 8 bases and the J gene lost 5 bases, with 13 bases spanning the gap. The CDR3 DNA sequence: TGTGCCAGCTGGGACCTAGGTGACGAGCAGTACTTC. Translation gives CASWDLGDEQYF. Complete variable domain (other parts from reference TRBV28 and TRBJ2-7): DVKVTQSSRYLVKRTGEKVFLECVQDMDHENMFWYRQDPGLGLRLIYFSYDVKMKEKGDIPEGYSVSREKKERFSLILESASTNQTSMYLCASWDLGDEQYFGPGTRLTVT.

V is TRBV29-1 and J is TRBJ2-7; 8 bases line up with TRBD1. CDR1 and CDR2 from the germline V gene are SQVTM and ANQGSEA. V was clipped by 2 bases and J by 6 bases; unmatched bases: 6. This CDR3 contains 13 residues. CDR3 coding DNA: TGCAGCGTTGAAAGACAGGGGATGAGCGAGCAGTACTTC. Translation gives CSVERQGMSEQYF.

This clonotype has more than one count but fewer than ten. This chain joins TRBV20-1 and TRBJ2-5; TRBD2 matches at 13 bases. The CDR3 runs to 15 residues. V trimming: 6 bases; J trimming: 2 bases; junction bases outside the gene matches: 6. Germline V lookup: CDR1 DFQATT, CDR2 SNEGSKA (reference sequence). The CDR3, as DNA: TGCAGTGCCGATGGGACTAGCGGGACTCAAGAGACCCAGTACTTC. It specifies CSADGTSGTQETQYF.

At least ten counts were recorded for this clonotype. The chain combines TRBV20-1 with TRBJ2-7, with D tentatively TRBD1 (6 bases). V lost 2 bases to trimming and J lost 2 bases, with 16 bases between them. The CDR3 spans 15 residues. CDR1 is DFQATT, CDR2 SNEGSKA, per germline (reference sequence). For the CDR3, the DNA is TGCAGTGCTAGAATATTCCAGGGGTTCGCCTACGAGCAGTACTTC. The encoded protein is CSARIFQGFAYEQYF.

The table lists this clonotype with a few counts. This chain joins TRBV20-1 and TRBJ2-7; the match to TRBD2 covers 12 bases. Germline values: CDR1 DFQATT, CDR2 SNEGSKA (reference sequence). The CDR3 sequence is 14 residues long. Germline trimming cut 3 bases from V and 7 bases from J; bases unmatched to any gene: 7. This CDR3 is CSASRTSGVGEQYF. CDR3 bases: TGCAGTGCTAGTCGGACTAGCGGGGTTGGGGAGCAGTACTTC.

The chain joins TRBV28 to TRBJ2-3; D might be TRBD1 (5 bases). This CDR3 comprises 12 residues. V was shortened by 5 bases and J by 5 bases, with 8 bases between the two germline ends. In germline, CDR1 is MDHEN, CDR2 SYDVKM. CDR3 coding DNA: TGTGCCAGCAGTACCAGGGTAGATACGCAGTATTTT. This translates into CASSTRVDTQYF.

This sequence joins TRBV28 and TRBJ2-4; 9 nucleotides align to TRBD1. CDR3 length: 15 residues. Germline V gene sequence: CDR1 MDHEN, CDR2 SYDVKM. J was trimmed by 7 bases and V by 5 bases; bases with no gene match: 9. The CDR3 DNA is TGTGCCAGCAGTATATACAGGGGGCCGGGGAACATTCAGTACTTC. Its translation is CASSIYRGPGNIQYF.

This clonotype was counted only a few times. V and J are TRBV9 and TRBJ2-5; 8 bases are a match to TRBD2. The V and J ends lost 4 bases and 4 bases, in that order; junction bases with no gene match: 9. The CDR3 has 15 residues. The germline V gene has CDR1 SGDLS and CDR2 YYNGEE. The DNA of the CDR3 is TGTGCCAGCAGCCAAGGCGGGAGGATTGGAGAGACCCAGTACTTC. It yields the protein CASSQGGRIGETQYF.

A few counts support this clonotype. CDR3 sequence: CSARRRDGRTEAFF. In nucleotides, the CDR3 is TGCAGTGCTAGACGAAGGGATGGGCGGACTGAAGCTTTCTTT. The rearrangement links TRBV20-1 to TRBJ1-1; D not certain. Germline CDR1 DFQATT, CDR2 SNEGSKA (reference sequence). The CDR3 runs to 14 residues. V dropped 2 bases and J dropped 5 bases, with 15 bases sitting between them.